This TCR beta chain was sequenced in a study of radiotherapy plus CTLA-4 blockade in lung cancer. The repertoire was sequenced with immunoSEQ multiplex PCR; TCRdb's copy has only in-frame clones and lacks some. The table includes around 110,000 clones, about 84% detected once. The CDR3 extends over 18 amino acids. Germline CDR1 SNHLY, CDR2 FYNNEI. V gave up 1 base and J gave up 7 bases; unmatched junction bases: 16. The receptor's source is a human donor with non-small cell lung cancer that progressed on radiotherapy plus ipilimumab. Some clones in this sample may be carry-over from other donors' samples. V usage is TRBV2 and J usage is TRBJ2-1; 7 positions match TRBD2. The material sequenced was peripheral blood, taken from a patient treated with radiotherapy plus ipilimumab. The CDR3 nucleotides are TGTGCCAGCAGTGAAGGGCGTATTACGGGCAGCGGGGTGAATGAGCAGTTCTTC. Residues: CASSEGRITGSGVNEQFF.